This is a list of T cell receptor beta chains from one sample in a study of T cell responses to AZD1222 COVID-19 vaccine. Assay used: immunoSEQ multiplex PCR; TCRdb lists only in-frame clones, some missing. Here the sample spans roughly 180,000 clones, 75% to 90% being singletons. This specimen was peripheral blood, taken on day 0 of AZD1222 vaccination. The receptors come from an adult in good health. Both conserved end residues are part of each CDR3. The order of the fields is D gene, clone size, V gene, J gene, CDR3 DNA, CDR3 protein. D genes are given only for firm matches. Some rows have no size entry. The others give once, few or many, or a class for an expanded clone.

TRBD1	NA	TRBV3-1/TRBV3-2	TRBJ1-4	TGTGCCAGCAGCCGGCCGGGAGGGGGCGCGAGAAAACTGTTTTTT	CASSRPGGGARKLFF
TRBD1	NA	TRBV27	TRBJ2-1	TGTGCCAGCAGGCTCGGACAGGGGCCGTACAATGAGCAGTTCTTC	CASRLGQGPYNEQFF
TRBD1	NA	TRBV5-1	TRBJ2-7	TGCGCCAGCAGCCGACCGGGACAGGGTGCCGAGCAGTACTTC	CASSRPGQGAEQYF
TRBD1	few	TRBV4-3	TRBJ2-1	TGCGCCAGCAGCCCCCGACAGGGCCAGCAGTTCTTC	CASSPRQGQQFF
NA	NA	TRBV7-9	TRBJ1-1	TGTGCCAGCACCCCCCCCGGGACAACGAACACTGAAGCTTTCTTT	CASTPPGTTNTEAFF
TRBD1	NA	TRBV9	TRBJ1-6	TGTGCCAGCAGCCCATCCGACAGGGGTAATTCACCCCTCCACTTT	CASSPSDRGNSPLHF
NA	NA	TRBV7-8	TRBJ1-5	TGTGCCAGCAGCTTATGGCTTCACAGGGACGGCAATCAGCCCCAGCATTTT	CASSLWLHRDGNQPQHF
NA	NA	TRBV5-1	TRBJ1-1	TGCGCCAGCAGCTCACAGGGATGGGACACTGAAGCTTTCTTT	CASSSQGWDTEAFF
NA	NA	TRBV19	TRBJ2-3	TGTGCCAGTAGAGGGGGGACAGCGGCTGGCACAGATACGCAGTATTTT	CASRGGTAAGTDTQYF
NA	NA	TRBV2	TRBJ2-5	TGTGCCAGCGGGAACAGGGTAGAGGAGACCCAGTACTTC	CASGNRVEETQYF
NA	NA	TRBV4-1	TRBJ2-1	TGCGCCAGCAGCCAAGTATCAGGAATATCCTACAATGAGCAGTTCTTC	CASSQVSGISYNEQFF
NA	NA	TRBV7-8	TRBJ2-3	TGTGCCAGCAGCTTATCGGTGGGAGCCACAGATACGCAGTATTTT	CASSLSVGATDTQYF
NA	NA	TRBV29-1	TRBJ2-1	TGCAGCGTTGGTCAGCGACTCTTGAACAATGAGCAGTTCTTC	CSVGQRLLNNEQFF
TRBD1	NA	TRBV27	TRBJ2-4	TGTGCCAGCAGCCTGGGGACAGGGGGCCTATCAGAAAAAAACATTCAGTACTTC	CASSLGTGGLSEKNIQYF
NA	NA	TRBV28	TRBJ2-7	TGTGCCAGCAGTCTCTCCGGGACCTCCTACGAGCAGTACTTC	CASSLSGTSYEQYF
TRBD1	NA	TRBV19	TRBJ1-2	TGTGCCAGTATCCCGGGACAGGAGTACTATGGCTACACCTTC	CASIPGQEYYGYTF
NA	NA	TRBV5-1	TRBJ2-1	TGCGCCAGCAGCTCAAGGACAGTTAACAATGAGCAGTTCTTC	CASSSRTVNNEQFF
NA	NA	TRBV11-2	TRBJ2-1	TGTGCCACCCTAATACTCGGGAACAATGAGCAGTTCTTC	CATLILGNNEQFF
NA	NA	TRBV7-8	TRBJ1-2	TGTGCCAGCAGCTTAGTCGGAGGAGAGTTATATACTAACTATGGCTACACCTTC	CASSLVGGELYTNYGYTF
TRBD1	NA	TRBV7-2	TRBJ1-5	TGTGCCAGCAGCGGGGACAGGGGCCAGCCCCAGCATTTT	CASSGDRGQPQHF
NA	NA	TRBV6-4	TRBJ1-2	TGTGCCAGCAGTGACTCTAGCGCAAGCTATGGCTACACCTTC	CASSDSSASYGYTF
NA	NA	TRBV5-5	TRBJ1-3	TGTGCCAGCGGCTTATTTATCCCGGGACCCAGCTCTGGAAACACCATATATTTT	CASGLFIPGPSSGNTIYF
TRBD1	NA	TRBV3-1/TRBV3-2	TRBJ1-1	TGTGCCAGCAGAAACCAGGGGGCGGACACTGAAGCTTTCTTT	CASRNQGADTEAFF
NA	NA	TRBV3-1/TRBV3-2	TRBJ1-2	TGTGCCAGCAGCCAAGACTGGGGGTGGGACGCTAACTATGGCTACACCTTC	CASSQDWGWDANYGYTF
NA	NA	TRBV3-1/TRBV3-2	TRBJ2-3	TGTGCCAGCAGCATTAGAGGCGATACGCAGTATTTT	CASSIRGDTQYF
NA	NA	TRBV5-8	TRBJ2-7	TGTGCCAGCAGCTTGGCCTCGGGGGAATTGGTGTACGAGCAGTACTTC	CASSLASGELVYEQYF
NA	NA	TRBV27	TRBJ1-1	TGTGCCAGCAGTTGGGACGAGAGAACTGAAGCTTTCTTT	CASSWDERTEAFF
TRBD1	NA	TRBV5-1	TRBJ2-5	TGCGCCAGCAGCCTTCCGACAGGGGGCAGCCAAGAGACCCAGTACTTC	CASSLPTGGSQETQYF
NA	once	TRBV3-1/TRBV3-2	TRBJ2-2	TGTGCCAGCAGCCCCGGGACACTGAACACCGGGGAGCTGTTTTTT	CASSPGTLNTGELFF
NA	NA	TRBV7-2	TRBJ2-1	TGTGCCAGCAGCTTGTGGACCGCCCGCACCCAGCTCAATGAGCAGTTCTTC	CASSLWTARTQLNEQFF
NA	NA	TRBV3-1/TRBV3-2	TRBJ2-5	TGTGCCAGCAGCCAAGGGAGAAGGTTCTTACAAGAGACCCAGTACTTC	CASSQGRRFLQETQYF
NA	NA	TRBV19	TRBJ1-2	TGTGCCAGTAGCATGAGGGGCTCTGCTGGAATTAACTATGGCTACACCTTC	CASSMRGSAGINYGYTF
NA	NA	TRBV5-4	TRBJ1-1	TGTGCCAGCAGCTTGGCCGGGGTCGGGGGGACTGAAGCTTTCTTT	CASSLAGVGGTEAFF
NA	NA	TRBV7-3	TRBJ2-1	TGTGCCAGCAGCTTAAAGGGGGGCACCTACAATGAGCAGTTCTTC	CASSLKGGTYNEQFF
TRBD1	NA	TRBV24-1	TRBJ2-5	TGTGCCACCTCGCAGGGACAGAAAGAGACCCAGTACTTC	CATSQGQKETQYF
TRBD1	NA	TRBV11-3	TRBJ1-6	TGTGCCAGCAGCCTGGACAGGGGGGGATCCTATAATTCACCCCTCCACTTT	CASSLDRGGSYNSPLHF
TRBD2	NA	TRBV10-1	TRBJ2-3	TGCGCCAGCGGACCGGGGGGGCGCACAGATACGCAGTATTTT	CASGPGGRTDTQYF